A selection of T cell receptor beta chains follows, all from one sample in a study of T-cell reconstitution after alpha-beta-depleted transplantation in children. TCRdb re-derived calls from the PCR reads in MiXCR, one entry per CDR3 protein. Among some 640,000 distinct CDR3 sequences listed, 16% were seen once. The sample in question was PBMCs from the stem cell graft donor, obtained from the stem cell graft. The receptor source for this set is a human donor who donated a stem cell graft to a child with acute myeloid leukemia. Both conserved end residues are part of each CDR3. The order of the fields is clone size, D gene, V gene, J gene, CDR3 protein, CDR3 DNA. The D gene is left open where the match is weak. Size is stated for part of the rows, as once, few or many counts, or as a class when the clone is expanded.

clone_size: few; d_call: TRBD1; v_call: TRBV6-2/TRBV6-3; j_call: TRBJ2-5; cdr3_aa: CASSSEGQGKIKTQYF; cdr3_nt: TGTGCCAGCAGTTCCGAAGGACAGGGAAAGATCAAGACCCAGTACTTC
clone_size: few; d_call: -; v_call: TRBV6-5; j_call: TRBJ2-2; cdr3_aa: CASSYSSTGHGELFF; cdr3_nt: TGTGCCAGCAGTTACTCGTCCACAGGGCACGGGGAGCTGTTTTTT
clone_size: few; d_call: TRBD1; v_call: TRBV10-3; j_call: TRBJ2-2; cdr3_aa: CAISESTGTGELFF; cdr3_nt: TGTGCCATCAGTGAGTCGACAGGGACCGGGGAGCTGTTTTTT
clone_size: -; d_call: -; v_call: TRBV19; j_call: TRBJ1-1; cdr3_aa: CASSMGDANLEAFF; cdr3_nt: TGTGCCAGTAGTATGGGGGACGCCAACTTAGAAGCTTTCTTT
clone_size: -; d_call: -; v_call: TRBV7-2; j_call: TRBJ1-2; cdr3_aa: CASSLEGPSWGYTF; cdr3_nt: TGTGCCAGCAGCTTAGAGGGCCCCTCGTGGGGCTACACCTTC
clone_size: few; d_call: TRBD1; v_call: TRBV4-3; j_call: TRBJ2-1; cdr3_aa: CASSQGTDRTNEQFF; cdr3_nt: TGCGCCAGCAGCCAAGGCACGGACAGGACGAATGAGCAGTTCTTC
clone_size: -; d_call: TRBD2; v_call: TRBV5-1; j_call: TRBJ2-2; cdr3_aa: CASRSGGANTGELFF; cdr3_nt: TGCGCCAGCCGTAGCGGGGGGGCGAACACCGGGGAGCTGTTTTTT
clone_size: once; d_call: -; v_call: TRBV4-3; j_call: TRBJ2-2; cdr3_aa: CASSPARPTGELFF; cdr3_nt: TGCGCCAGCAGCCCCGCTAGGCCCACCGGGGAGCTGTTTTTT
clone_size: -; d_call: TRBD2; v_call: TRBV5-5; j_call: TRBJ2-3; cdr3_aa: CASSLTSGGAVTDTQYF; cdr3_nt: TGTGCCAGCAGCTTGACTAGCGGGGGGGCCGTGACAGATACGCAGTATTTT
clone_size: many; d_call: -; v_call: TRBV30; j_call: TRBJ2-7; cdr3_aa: CAWTSNPYEQYF; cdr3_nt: TGTGCCTGGACCTCCAATCCGTACGAGCAGTACTTC
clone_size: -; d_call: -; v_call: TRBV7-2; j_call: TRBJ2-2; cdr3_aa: CARSLAGQGNTGELFF; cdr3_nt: TGTGCCAGGAGCTTAGCGGGACAGGGGAACACCGGGGAGCTGTTTTTT
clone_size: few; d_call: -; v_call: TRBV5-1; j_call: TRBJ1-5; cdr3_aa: CASSLATIKNHNQPQHF; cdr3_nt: TGCGCCAGCAGCTTGGCCACAATCAAGAATCACAATCAGCCCCAGCATTTT
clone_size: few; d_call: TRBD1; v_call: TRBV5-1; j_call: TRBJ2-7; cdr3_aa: CASTFDRGGFYEQYF; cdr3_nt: TGCGCCAGCACCTTTGACAGGGGAGGATTTTACGAGCAGTACTTC
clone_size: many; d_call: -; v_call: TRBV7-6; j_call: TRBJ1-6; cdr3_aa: CASSPMDHRVYNSPLHF; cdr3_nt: TGTGCCAGCAGCCCCATGGACCACCGGGTCTATAATTCACCCCTCCACTTT
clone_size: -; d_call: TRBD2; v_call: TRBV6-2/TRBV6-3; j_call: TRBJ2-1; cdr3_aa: CASRSGGLGNEQFF; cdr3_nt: TGTGCCAGCAGGAGCGGGGGGCTTGGCAATGAGCAGTTCTTC
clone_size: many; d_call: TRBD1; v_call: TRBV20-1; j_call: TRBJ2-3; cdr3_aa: CSASIQGYDTQYF; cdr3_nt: TGCAGTGCTAGTATACAGGGGTACGATACGCAGTATTTT
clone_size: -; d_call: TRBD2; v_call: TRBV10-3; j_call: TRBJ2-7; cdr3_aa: CAIKAGGRGSDEQYF; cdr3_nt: TGTGCCATCAAAGCGGGGGGTAGGGGATCTGACGAGCAGTACTTC
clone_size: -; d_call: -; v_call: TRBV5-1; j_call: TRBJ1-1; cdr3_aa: CASSMTTGNTEAFF; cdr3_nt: TGCGCCAGCAGCATGACGACGGGGAACACTGAAGCTTTCTTT
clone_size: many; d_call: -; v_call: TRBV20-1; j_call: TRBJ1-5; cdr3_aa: CSAPELLGQPQHF; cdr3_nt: TGCAGTGCCCCGGAGCTATTGGGGCAGCCCCAGCATTTT
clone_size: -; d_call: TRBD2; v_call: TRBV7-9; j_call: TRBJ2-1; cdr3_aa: CASINSGGEHNEQFF; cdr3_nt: TGTGCCAGCATCAATAGCGGGGGGGAGCACAATGAGCAGTTCTTC
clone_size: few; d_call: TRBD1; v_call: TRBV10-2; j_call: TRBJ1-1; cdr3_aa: CASRFSGTANTEAFF; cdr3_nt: TGCGCCAGCAGATTTTCCGGGACAGCTAACACTGAAGCTTTCTTT
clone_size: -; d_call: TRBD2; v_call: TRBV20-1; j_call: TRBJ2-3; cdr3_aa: CSAHRRLAGGTDTQYF; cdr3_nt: TGCAGTGCCCATAGGAGACTAGCGGGGGGCACAGATACGCAGTATTTT
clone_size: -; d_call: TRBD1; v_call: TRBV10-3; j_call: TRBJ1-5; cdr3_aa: CAISVDRDSNQPQHF; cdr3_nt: TGTGCCATCAGTGTTGACAGGGATAGCAATCAGCCCCAGCATTTT
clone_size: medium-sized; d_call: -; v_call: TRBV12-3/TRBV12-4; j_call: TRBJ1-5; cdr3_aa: CASSLAGVNQPQHF; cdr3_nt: TGTGCCAGCAGTTTGGCAGGGGTGAATCAGCCCCAGCATTTT
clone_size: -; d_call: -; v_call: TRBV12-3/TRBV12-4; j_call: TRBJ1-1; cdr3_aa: CASTYLGVERTLNTEAFF; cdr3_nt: TGTGCCAGCACCTACCTGGGAGTGGAGAGGACTCTAAACACTGAAGCTTTCTTT
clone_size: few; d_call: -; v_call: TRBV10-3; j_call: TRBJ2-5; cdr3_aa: CAISGPSGVEAQYF; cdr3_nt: TGTGCCATCAGTGGACCCTCAGGGGTAGAGGCCCAGTACTTC
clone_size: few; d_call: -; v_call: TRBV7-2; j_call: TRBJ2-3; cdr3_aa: CASSFAGADTQYF; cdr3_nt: TGTGCCAGCAGCTTTGCTGGCGCAGATACGCAGTATTTT
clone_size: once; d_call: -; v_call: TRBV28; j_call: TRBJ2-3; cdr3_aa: CASTLSLHSRTDTQYF; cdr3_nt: TGTGCCAGCACCTTGTCCCTACACAGTCGCACAGATACGCAGTATTTT